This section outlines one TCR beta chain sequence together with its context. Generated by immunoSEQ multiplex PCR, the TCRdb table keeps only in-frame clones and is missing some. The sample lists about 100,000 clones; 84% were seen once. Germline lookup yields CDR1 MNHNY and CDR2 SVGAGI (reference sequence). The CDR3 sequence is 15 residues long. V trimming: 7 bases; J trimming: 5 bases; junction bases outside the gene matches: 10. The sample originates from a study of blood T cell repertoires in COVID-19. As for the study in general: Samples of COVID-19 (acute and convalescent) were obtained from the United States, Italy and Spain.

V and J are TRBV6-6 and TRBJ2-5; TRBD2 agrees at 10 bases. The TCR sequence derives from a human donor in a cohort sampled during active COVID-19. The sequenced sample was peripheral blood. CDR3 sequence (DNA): TGTGCCAGCACACCAGCGGGAGGGTCGGAGGAGACCCAGTACTTC. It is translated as CASTPAGGSEETQYF.